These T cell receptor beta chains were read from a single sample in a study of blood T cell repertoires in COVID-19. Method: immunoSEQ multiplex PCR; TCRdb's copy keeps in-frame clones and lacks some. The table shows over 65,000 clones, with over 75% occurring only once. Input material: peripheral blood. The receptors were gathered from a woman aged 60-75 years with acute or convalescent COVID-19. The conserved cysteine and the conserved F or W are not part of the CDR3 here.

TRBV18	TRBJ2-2	ASSPLRNTGELF
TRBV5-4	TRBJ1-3	ASSFSGLRNTIY
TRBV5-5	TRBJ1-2	ASSSTVLNYGYT
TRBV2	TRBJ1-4	ATTLYRVDEKLF
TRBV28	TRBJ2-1	ASSSPAGSAYNEQF
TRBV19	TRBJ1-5	ASSPGQGYQPQH
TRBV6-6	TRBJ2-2	ASIDGLGAGELF
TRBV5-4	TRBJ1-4	ASSLVGTNEKLF
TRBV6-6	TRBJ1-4	ASSYPTGGYEKLF
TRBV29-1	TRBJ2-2	SVVGQGAPGELF
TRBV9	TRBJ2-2	ASSAPTGPGTGELF
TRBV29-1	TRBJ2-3	SARLAGRDTQY
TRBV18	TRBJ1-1	ASSPRRATTEAF
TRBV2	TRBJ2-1	ASRKREGGYNEQF
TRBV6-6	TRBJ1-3	ASSYSGRTGNTIY
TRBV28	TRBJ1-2	ASSSPGQGNGGYGYT
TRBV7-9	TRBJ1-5	ASSSQGNQPQH
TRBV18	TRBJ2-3	ASSPRRAGTDTQY
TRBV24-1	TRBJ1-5	ATSDRGEPNQPQH
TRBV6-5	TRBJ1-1	ASSYSFGQENTEAF
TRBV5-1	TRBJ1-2	ASSLESIYGYT
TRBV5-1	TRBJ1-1	ASSWTGRTEAF
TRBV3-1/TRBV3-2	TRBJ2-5	ASSWARGETQY
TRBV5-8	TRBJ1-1	ASSSFGAYTEAF
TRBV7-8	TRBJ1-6	ASSQTGNNSPLH
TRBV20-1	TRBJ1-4	SATSGEKLF
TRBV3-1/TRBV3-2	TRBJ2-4	ASSTGLAKNIQY
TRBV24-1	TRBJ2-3	ATSDPKTGTADTQY
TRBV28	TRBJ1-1	ASRAEVENTEAF
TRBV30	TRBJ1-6	AFLRESSYNSPLH
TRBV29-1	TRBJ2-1	SVQLSGQF
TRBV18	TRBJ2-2	ASSPPGPIGGLF
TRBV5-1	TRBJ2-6	ASRKSGDRSSGANVLT
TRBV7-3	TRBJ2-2	ASRLEGGATGELF